The 23 T cell receptor beta chains below come from one sample, sequenced in a study of T cell responses to AZD1222 COVID-19 vaccine. Clones were read by immunoSEQ multiplex PCR, and TCRdb kept only the in-frame ones, dropping some. The profile shows roughly 100,000 clones, roughly 83% of them singletons. The sequencing here drew on peripheral blood, taken 28 days after the second AZD1222 dose. The source is an adult who received the AZD1222 COVID-19 vaccine.

A remark on this clone: The sample contains more than one DNA sequence encoding this CDR3. The chain uses TRBV6-5 and TRBJ2-7, with D possibly matching TRBD1 (6 bases). The CDR3 contains 11 residues. Germline V gene data show CDR1 as MNHEY and CDR2 as SVGAGI. V dropped 7 bases and J dropped 6 bases, with 10 bases sitting between them. Here the CDR3 DNA reads TGTGCCAGCACACTAGGGGGCGAGCAGTACTTC. The encoded protein is CASTLGGEQYF.

This clone turned up a few times. J is TRBJ1-5 and V is TRBV5-1; D not resolved. The CDR3 runs to 18 residues. Trimming took 1 base from V and 1 from J, leaving 18 bases between them. Germline CDR1 is SGHRS and CDR2 is YFSETQ. The DNA for the CDR3 is TGCGCCAGCAGCTTGACCAGAAGGCTCAGATTAAGCAATCAGCCCCAGCATTTT. This gives the protein CASSLTRRLRLSNQPQHF.

The chain is built from TRBV10-3 and TRBJ1-2; no clear D gene. Germline V CDR1 and CDR2: ENHRY, SYGVKD. CDR3 length: 16 residues. Trimming removed 9 bases at V and 8 bases at J, with 28 bases between. The CDR3 DNA is TGTGCCATTTGGGCTGGAGCAGGCCTCGGGTCGGCGGGCTACACCTTC. It translates to CAIWAGAGLGSAGYTF.

This chain links TRBV25-1 with TRBJ2-3; D may be TRBD1 or TRBD2 (5 bases each). The germline V and J ends were trimmed by 7 bases and 10 bases, with 15 bases remaining between them. This CDR3 has 12 amino acids. Germline V gives CDR1 MGHDK, CDR2 SYGVNS. In DNA form, the CDR3 reads TGTGCCAGCACCCTAGGGGAGAATGCGCAGTATTTT. Its protein is CASTLGENAQYF.

The chain uses TRBV24-1 and TRBJ1-3; D remains ambiguous. CDR1 KGHDR and CDR2 SFDVKD come from the germline V gene. This CDR3 is built from 16 residues. V gave up 4 bases and J gave up 2 bases, with 14 bases separating them. The DNA of the CDR3 is TGTGCCACCAGTGACTCGCCGGGCCCTACTGGAAACACCATATATTTT. Its protein is CATSDSPGPTGNTIYF.

The chain has TRBV6-5 and TRBJ1-1; maybe TRBD1 (5 bases). V lost 5 bases, J lost 2 bases, and 15 bases lay in between. This CDR3 spans 15 amino acids. Germline V gene lookup returns CDR1 MNHEY and CDR2 SVGAGI. The CDR3 protein is CASSPRTTVNTEAFF. The CDR3 DNA follows: TGTGCCAGCAGTCCAAGAACGACAGTAAACACTGAAGCTTTCTTT.

The V gene is TRBV3-1 (or the pseudogene TRBV3-2), the J gene TRBJ2-3; D is unresolved. Between the trimmed V and J ends, which lost 0 bases and 6 bases, there was a span of 10 bases. This CDR3 region has 14 residues. Germline CDR1 reads LGHDT; CDR2 reads YNNKEL (reference sequence). CDR3 region: CASSQERRRDTQYF. CDR3 nucleotides: TGTGCCAGCAGCCAAGAGCGGCGCCGGGATACGCAGTATTTT.

The chain joins TRBV5-6 to TRBJ1-2; TRBD1 might be the D (5 bases). CDR1 is SGHDT, CDR2 YYEEEE, per germline. V shed 2 bases and J shed 4 bases, with 12 bases lying between them. CDR3 length: 14 residues. CDR3 sequence (DNA): TGTGCCAGCAGCTTAGGGGCAGGGCTCTATGGCTACACCTTC. Protein: CASSLGAGLYGYTF. Combining the CDR3 with reference TRBV5-6 and TRBJ1-2 gives the whole variable domain DAGVTQSPTHLIKTRGQQVTLRCSPKSGHDTVSWYQQALGQGPQFIFQYYEEEERQRGNFPDRFSGHQFPNYSSELNVNALLLGDSALYLCASSLGAGLYGYTFGSGTRLTVV.

This chain uses TRBV3-1 (or the pseudogene TRBV3-2) with TRBJ1-6; D gene ambiguous. The V and J ends lost 1 base and 6 bases respectively, with 10 bases between them. Germline lookup yields CDR1 LGHDT and CDR2 YNNKEL (reference sequence). The CDR3 is made up of 15 amino acids. In DNA form, the CDR3 reads TGTGCCAGCAGCCAAGCGGCAGGCTTTAATTCACCCCTCCACTTT. Translation: CASSQAAGFNSPLHF.

In this sample, this clone turned up a few times. Different DNA sequences within this sample yield the same CDR3. CDR3 sequence reads: CASSYSGTGGYEQYF. The CDR3 nucleotides are TGTGCCAGCAGTTACTCGGGGACAGGAGGCTACGAGCAGTACTTC. This chain joins TRBV6-5 and TRBJ2-7, with TRBD1 identical over 8 bases. This CDR3 comprises 15 residues. Germline V gene sequence: CDR1 MNHEY, CDR2 SVGAGI. The trim removed 0 bases at V and 3 bases at J, leaving 4 bases unmatched.

The V gene is TRBV12-5, the J gene TRBJ2-1; D not certain. The germline CDR1 and CDR2 sequences are LGHNT and FRNRAP. V was shortened by 0 bases and J by 7 bases, with 13 bases between the two germline ends. The CDR3 has 15 amino acids. CDR3 nucleotides: TGTGCTAGTGGTTTGGTACCTGGGATGGGGAATGAGCAGTTCTTC. Its translation: CASGLVPGMGNEQFF.

The genes are TRBV2 and TRBJ2-7; 8 bases match TRBD1. The CDR3 runs to 13 residues. The germline gives CDR1 SNHLY, CDR2 FYNNEI. V gave up 7 bases and J gave up 3 bases; unmatched junction bases: 5. The CDR3 protein is CASTGQGSYEQYF. CDR3 DNA: TGTGCCAGCACTGGACAGGGTAGCTACGAGCAGTACTTC.

V usage is TRBV19 and J usage is TRBJ2-1, with D perhaps TRBD1 or TRBD2 (5 bases each). Germline V gene lookup returns CDR1 LNHDA and CDR2 SQIVND (reference sequence). The CDR3 is made up of 14 amino acids. With 4 bases removed from V and 10 bases from J, the gap between germline ends came to 17 bases. For the CDR3, the DNA is TGTGCCAGTAGTAACTCCGGGGCTCTAAGGGAGCAGTTCTTC. It is translated as CASSNSGALREQFF. The complete variable domain, with remaining parts taken from reference TRBV19 and TRBJ2-1, reads DGGITQSPKYLFRKEGQNVTLSCEQNLNHDAMYWYRQDPGQGLRLIYYSQIVNDFQKGDIAEGYSVSREKKESFPLTVTSAQKNPTAFYLCASSNSGALREQFFGPGTRLTVL.

This chain joins TRBV2 and TRBJ1-5; maybe TRBD1 (6 bases). CDR1 and CDR2 (germline): SNHLY, FYNNEI. The CDR3 contains 13 residues. The V gene lost 5 bases and the J gene lost 7 bases, with 12 bases spanning the gap. The CDR3 DNA sequence: TGTGCCAGCAGTTGGGGGACACGACAGCCCCAGCATTTT. Amino acid sequence: CASSWGTRQPQHF.

The chain links TRBV24-1 to TRBJ2-4; no clear D gene. The CDR3 consists of 16 residues. With 3 bases removed from V and 6 bases from J, the gap between germline ends came to 17 bases. The germline V gene has CDR1 KGHDR and CDR2 SFDVKD. This CDR3 is CATSDGQYDDLNIQYF. The CDR3 region has the DNA TGTGCCACCAGTGATGGCCAGTACGATGACTTAAACATTCAGTACTTC.

This rearrangement joins TRBV2 to TRBJ2-1; possible D gene TRBD2, 5 bases. The CDR3 runs 11 residues. Trimming cost V 6 bases and J 14 bases, with 14 bases left between them. The germline V gene has CDR1 SNHLY and CDR2 FYNNEI. CDR3 sequence (DNA): TGTGCCAGCAGCGACCGGGATTGGGAGTTCTTC. It codes for CASSDRDWEFF.

V and J are TRBV23-1 and TRBJ1-4; the match to TRBD1 covers 9 bases. TRBV23-1 is an ORF, and what it does is uncertain. CDR3 length: 15 residues. With V trimmed by 4 bases and J by 7 bases, 7 bases remained unmatched. This CDR3 is CASSPGTGGCEKLFF. CDR3 sequence (DNA): TGCGCCAGCAGTCCCGGAACAGGGGGCTGTGAAAAACTGTTTTTT.

The rearrangement joins TRBV7-2 to TRBJ2-7; possibly TRBD2 for D (6 bases). The CDR3 totals 14 residues. The V gene lost 3 bases and the J gene lost 6 bases, with 15 bases spanning the gap. Germline CDR1 and CDR2: SGHTA and FQGNSA. CDR3 sequence reads: CASSLGGTQREQYF. The CDR3, as DNA: TGTGCCAGCAGCTTGGGCGGGACCCAACGCGAGCAGTACTTC.

CDR3: CASRIEGSSQETQYF. The CDR3 region has the DNA TGTGCCAGCCGAATAGAGGGGTCGAGTCAAGAGACCCAGTACTTC. This sequence joins TRBV7-9 and TRBJ2-5, with D perhaps matching TRBD1 or TRBD2 (5 bases each). CDR1 is SEHNR, CDR2 FQNEAQ, per germline (reference sequence). Trimming removed 8 bases from V and 2 bases from J, with 18 bases in between. The CDR3 extends over 15 amino acids.

This clone was seen a single time. The chain couples TRBV6-2 or TRBV6-3 to TRBJ1-2; 8 positions agree with TRBD1. This CDR3 contains 13 residues. Losses at the gene ends were 0 bases for V and 8 bases for J; bases not matched to a gene: 2. Germline V gene lookup returns CDR1 MNHEY and CDR2 SVGEGT. DNA of the CDR3: TGTGCCAGCAGTTACTCGAGACAGGGGGGCTACACCTTC. Translated: CASSYSRQGGYTF.

J is TRBJ1-2 and V is TRBV6-5, with no clear D. CDR1 MNHEY and CDR2 SVGAGI come from the germline V gene. The CDR3 covers 10 residues. Trimming removed 8 bases at V and 6 bases at J, with 7 bases between. This chain's CDR3 is CASGTNGYTF. The DNA for the CDR3 is TGTGCCAGCGGCACCAATGGCTACACCTTC.

The J gene is TRBJ2-3, the V gene TRBV9; D not certain. The V and J ends lost 4 bases and 5 bases respectively, with 11 bases between them. CDR3 length equals 13 residues. The germline CDR1 and CDR2 sequences are SGDLS and YYNGEE. This chain's CDR3 is CASSIPVEDTQYF. CDR3 in DNA: TGTGCCAGCAGCATCCCCGTAGAAGATACGCAGTATTTT.

The chain couples TRBV7-3 to TRBJ2-3; D gene uncertain. The CDR3 runs to 14 residues. Germline CDR1 and CDR2: SGHTA and FQGTGA. Trimming took 5 bases from V and 6 from J, leaving 15 bases between them. The CDR3 DNA is TGTGCCAGCAGCCCCGCTCATCTTGGGGATACGCAGTATTTT. This codes for CASSPAHLGDTQYF.